The T cell receptor beta chain under discussion was sequenced for a study of blood T cell repertoires in COVID-19. Across the whole study: Both acute and convalescent COVID-19 samples were obtained from the United States, Italy and Spain. From T cells, B-cell-depleted T cells, or PBMCs came the material, which was cDNA or gDNA.

Original handling: It was from reference gene primer amplification that nucleated cell counts were estimated. The table came from immunoSEQ multiplex PCR; TCRdb's copy has only in-frame clones and leaves some out. V, J and clone size were drawn from that table, and D and trimming were deduced from the DNA. The profile covers some 280,000 clones, with approximately 91% appearing a single time and 0.94% taken by the ten largest. This CDR3 is 16 amino acids long. Germline V gene sequence: CDR1 SGHNT, CDR2 YYREEE (reference sequence). The ends lost 4 bases at V and 4 bases at J; junction bases unmatched: 10.

The sequencing input was peripheral blood. The chain combines TRBV5-4 with TRBJ2-1, with 8 nucleotides matching TRBD2. This TCR was sampled from a middle-aged woman who had recovered from COVID-19. In nucleotides, the CDR3 is TGTGCCAGCAGCCCCGACCTCGCGGGAGGTTACAATGAGCAGTTCTTC. Amino acid sequence: CASSPDLAGGYNEQFF. The full variable domain, its missing parts supplied by reference TRBV5-4 and TRBJ2-1, is ETGVTQSPTHLIKTRGQQVTLRCSSQSGHNTVSWYQQALGQGPQFIFQYYREEENGRGNFPPRFSGLQFPNYSSELNVNALELDDSALYLCASSPDLAGGYNEQFFGPGTRLTVL.